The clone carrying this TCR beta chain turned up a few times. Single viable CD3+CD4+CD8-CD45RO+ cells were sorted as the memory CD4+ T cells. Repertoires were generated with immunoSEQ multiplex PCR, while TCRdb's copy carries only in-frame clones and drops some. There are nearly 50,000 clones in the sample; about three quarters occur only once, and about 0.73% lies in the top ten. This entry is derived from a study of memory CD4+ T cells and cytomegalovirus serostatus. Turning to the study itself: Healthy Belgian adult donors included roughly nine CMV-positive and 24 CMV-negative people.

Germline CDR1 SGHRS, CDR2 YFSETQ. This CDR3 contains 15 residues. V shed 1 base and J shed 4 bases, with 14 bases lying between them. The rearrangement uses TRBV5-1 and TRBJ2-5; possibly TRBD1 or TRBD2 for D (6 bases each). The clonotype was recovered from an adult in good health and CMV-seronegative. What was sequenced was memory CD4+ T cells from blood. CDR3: CASSLLGGASETQYF. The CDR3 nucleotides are TGCGCCAGCAGCTTGTTGGGGGGCGCATCAGAGACCCAGTACTTC. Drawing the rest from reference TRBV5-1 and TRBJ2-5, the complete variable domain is KAGVTQTPRYLIKTRGQQVTLSCSPISGHRSVSWYQQTPGQGLQFLFEYFSETQRNKGNFPGRFSGRQFSNSRSEMNVSTLELGDSALYLCASSLLGGASETQYFGPGTRLLVL.